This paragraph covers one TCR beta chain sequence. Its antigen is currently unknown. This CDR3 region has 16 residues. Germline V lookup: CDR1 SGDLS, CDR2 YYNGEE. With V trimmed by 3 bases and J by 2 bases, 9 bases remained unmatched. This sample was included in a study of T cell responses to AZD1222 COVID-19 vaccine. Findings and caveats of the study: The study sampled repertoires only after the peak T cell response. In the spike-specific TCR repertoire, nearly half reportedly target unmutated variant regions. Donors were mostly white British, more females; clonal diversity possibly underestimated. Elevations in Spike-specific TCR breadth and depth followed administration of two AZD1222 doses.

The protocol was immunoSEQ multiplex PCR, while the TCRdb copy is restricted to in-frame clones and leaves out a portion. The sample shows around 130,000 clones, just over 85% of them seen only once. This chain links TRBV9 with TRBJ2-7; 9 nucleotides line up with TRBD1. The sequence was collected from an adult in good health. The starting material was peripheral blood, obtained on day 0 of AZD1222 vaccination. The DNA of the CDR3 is TGTGCCAGCAGCGCCCGGGACAGGGTAAATCCCTACGAGCAGTACTTC. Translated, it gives CASSARDRVNPYEQYF.